This T cell receptor beta chain emerged from a study of blood T cell repertoires in COVID-19. Study information: Samples of COVID-19 (acute and convalescent) were obtained from the United States, Italy and Spain.

Methods used by the authors: Estimation of nucleated cell counts relied on the amplification of reference gene primers. Produced via immunoSEQ multiplex PCR; TCRdb's table is partial and in-frame only. The V and J calls and clone size were taken over from that table, and D and trimming were inferred from the DNA. The sample has around 300,000 clones, roughly 90% seen once; the top ten hold approximately 2.2%. This clonotype originated in a man aged 50 to 59 with acute or convalescent COVID-19. The source material was peripheral blood.

The CDR3 here is CASSPTGGRAGELFF. The CDR3 DNA reads as TGTGCCAGCAGCCCGACAGGGGGCCGGGCCGGGGAGCTGTTTTTT. The chain links TRBV28 to TRBJ2-2, with 10 bases fitting TRBD1. CDR3 length: 15 amino acids. Germline V gene lookup returns CDR1 MDHEN and CDR2 SYDVKM. V trimming: 6 bases; J trimming: 6 bases; junction bases outside the gene matches: 7.